A single sample is the source of the 18 T cell receptor beta chains below, sequenced in a study of tumor-infiltrating lymphocytes in oesophageal squamous cell carcinoma. MiXCR, applied by TCRdb to the PCR reads, yields one record per CDR3 protein. The repertoire holds approximately 20,000 distinct CDR3 sequences, just under 40% seen once, with 15% to 20% in the top ten. The source material was esophageal tumor tissue. The receptors come from a male donor with esophageal squamous cell carcinoma.

Details on this clonotype: Given a much more abundant clone one base away, this may be a read error. The rearrangement uses TRBV7-2 and TRBJ2-4; D is unclear. The J call is uncertain, as TRBJ2-7 better fits the DNA end. Germline values: CDR1 SGHTA, CDR2 FQGNSA. This CDR3 is 14 amino acids long. The CDR3: CASSLRSVTYEQYF. The CDR3 coding sequence is TGTGCCAGCAGCTTGAGGTCAGTGACCTACGAGCAGTACTTC.

This clonotype was recorded many times. This chain links TRBV12-3 or TRBV12-4 with TRBJ2-7; D gene uncertain. V was clipped by 5 bases and J by 0 bases, with 2 bases between them. CDR3 length equals 11 residues. CDR3: CASSISYEQYF. In nucleotides, the CDR3 is TGTGCCAGCAGTATCTCCTACGAGCAGTACTTC.

This clonotype was counted between two and nine times. Given a much more abundant clone one base away, this may be a read error. The chain combines TRBV10-2 with TRBJ2-4; 11 bases are a match to TRBD1. V lost 7 bases, J lost 13 bases, and 15 bases stayed unmatched. Germline-derived CDR1 and CDR2 are WSHSY and SAAADI. CDR3 length equals 15 residues. The chain's CDR3 is CASTRTGGGGNEQYF. For the CDR3, the DNA is TGCGCCAGCACCAGGACAGGGGGCGGCGGGAATGAGCAGTACTTC.

This clonotype was detected a few times. This chain uses TRBV6-6 with TRBJ2-5; TRBD2 matches at 7 bases. The last part of the DNA fits TRBJ2-1 better; the J call may be wrong. Germline-derived CDR1 and CDR2 are MNHNY and SVGAGI (reference sequence). This CDR3 spans 15 amino acids. CDR3 sequence reads: CASSYARDYNNEQFF. CDR3 nucleotide sequence: TGTGCCAGCAGTTACGCCAGGGACTACAACAATGAGCAGTTCTTC.

This clonotype was picked up many times. V is TRBV19 and J is TRBJ1-1; D unclear. Trimming cost V 7 bases and J 2 bases, with 11 bases left between them. Germline V lookup: CDR1 LNHDA, CDR2 SQIVND (reference sequence). The CDR3 is made up of 13 amino acids. CDR3 region: CASKADVNTEAFF. As DNA, the CDR3 is TGTGCCAGTAAAGCGGACGTCAACACTGAAGCTTTCTTT. Drawing the rest from reference TRBV19 and TRBJ1-1, the complete variable domain is DGGITQSPKYLFRKEGQNVTLSCEQNLNHDAMYWYRQDPGQGLRLIYYSQIVNDFQKGDIAEGYSVSREKKESFPLTVTSAQKNPTAFYLCASKADVNTEAFFGQGTRLTVV.

This clonotype was recorded a few times. The V gene is TRBV7-8, the J gene TRBJ2-7, with 10 positions matching TRBD1. Matching the DNA end better, TRBJ2-1 makes the J call doubtful. CDR1 and CDR2 (germline): SGHVS, FQNEAQ. The CDR3 is made up of 15 amino acids. As DNA, the CDR3 is TGTGCCAGCAGGCGTCGGACAGGGGGAATGTATGAGCAGTTCTTC. Amino acids: CASRRRTGGMYEQFF.

This clonotype was observed a few times. The V call is TRBV4-2, the J call TRBJ2-7; TRBD2 matches at 13 bases. CDR1 and CDR2 (germline): LGHNA, YNFKEQ. After removal of 0 bases from V and 6 bases from J, the junction contained 2 bases not matched to a gene. The CDR3 is 15 residues long. The CDR3 DNA reads as TGTGCCAGCAGCCAAGAAACTAGCGGGAGGGCCGAGCAGTACTTC. Translation gives CASSQETSGRAEQYF.

Comments on this clonotype: A much more abundant neighbour one base away suggests this may be a read error. Lacking the conserved final phenylalanine or tryptophan, this CDR3 likely reflects a read error. This chain links TRBV7-3 with TRBJ2-3; possibly TRBD2 for D (6 bases). This CDR3 is built from 15 residues. Germline CDR1 reads SGHTA; CDR2 reads FQGTGA. Trimming removed 1 base at V and 4 bases at J, with 12 bases between. The CDR3 DNA sequence: TGTGCCAGCAGCTTAATCGGCGGGAAGGCAGATACGCAGTATTTG. Amino acids: CASSLIGGKADTQYL.

For this clonotype: The final CDR3 position lacks the conserved phenylalanine or tryptophan, pointing to a likely read error. No DNA is shown, since the ends of the CDR3 on it are uncertain; the CDR3 is the one TCRdb lists. The V call is TRBV6-1, the J call TRBJ2-7; TRBD1 is taken as the D call from the table, unchecked against the DNA. The CDR3 is 17 residues long, counting both termini. The V gene's germline CDR1 is MNHNS and CDR2 SASEGT. The CDR3 is CASTYEGGVSYGYTFGS.

As concerns this clonotype: Because it lacks the conserved phenylalanine or tryptophan at the end, this CDR3 is likely a read error. The DNA is omitted, as the CDR3 cannot be located on it reliably, and the CDR3 follows TCRdb's listing. The rearrangement joins TRBV5-1 to TRBJ2-7. CDR1 SGHRS and CDR2 YFSETQ come from the germline V gene. 15 amino acids form the CDR3, both terminal residues included. The CDR3 loop is CASSLDRGYGYTFGS.

The chain recombines TRBV6-5 with TRBJ1-5, with D perhaps matching TRBD1 (6 bases). The CDR3 has 13 residues. V gave up 5 bases and J gave up 6 bases, with 11 bases separating them. The germline V gene has CDR1 MNHEY and CDR2 SVGAGI. The chain's CDR3 is CASSVTGLQPQHF. The CDR3 region has the DNA TGTGCCAGCAGTGTGACAGGCCTTCAGCCCCAGCATTTT.

In its sample, this clonotype was seen many times. This rearrangement joins TRBV10-3 to TRBJ1-1; D possibly corresponds to TRBD1 (5 bases). CDR1 and CDR2 (germline): ENHRY, SYGVKD. The CDR3 is 16 amino acids. Trimming pared 4 bases from V and 4 bases from J, leaving 19 bases between. The CDR3 coding sequence is TGTGCCATCAGTGCGTTCACCGGGGCCCTGGGCACTGAAGCTTTCTTT. This gives the protein CAISAFTGALGTEAFF.

J is TRBJ2-5 and V is TRBV11-3; D perhaps matches TRBD2 (7 bases). Germline V lookup: CDR1 SGHNT, CDR2 YENEEA. Trimming removed 3 bases from V and 4 bases from J, with 24 bases in between. There are 18 residues in the CDR3. CDR3 loop: CASSFGSARAGARETQYF. The CDR3 DNA sequence: TGTGCCAGCAGCTTCGGCTCCGCGAGGGCGGGGGCAAGAGAGACCCAGTACTTC.

This clonotype has ten or more counts. The gene calls are TRBV12-3 or TRBV12-4 and TRBJ2-1; 11 positions agree with TRBD2. The CDR3 covers 15 residues. V shed 4 bases and J 5 bases; nucleotides not matched to a gene: 4. CDR3 nucleotides: TGTGCCAGCAGTTCCGGGACTAGCGGAGACAATGAGCAGTTCTTC. It is translated as CASSSGTSGDNEQFF.

The rearrangement joins TRBV12-3 or TRBV12-4 to TRBJ2-4; the D gene is possibly TRBD2 (5 bases). The DNA end favors TRBJ2-7, so the J call may be wrong. This CDR3 comprises 14 residues. Written as DNA, the CDR3 is TGTGCCAGCAGTGCGGACTGGGGCTCCTACGAGCAGTACTTC. Protein: CASSADWGSYEQYF.

This chain uses TRBV7-3 with TRBJ2-1; D may be TRBD1 (6 bases). The J call may be in error: the DNA end matches TRBJ2-5 better. CDR1 and CDR2 (germline): SGHTA, FQGTGA. CDR3 size: 14 residues. This CDR3 is CASSLMGAEGTQYF. CDR3 bases: TGTGCCAGCAGCTTGATGGGGGCCGAAGGGACCCAGTACTTC.

This clonotype was recorded only once. The conserved closing phenylalanine or tryptophan is absent in this CDR3, likely reflecting a read error. The DNA is omitted, as the CDR3 cannot be located on it reliably, and the CDR3 follows TCRdb's listing. The chain has TRBV6-1 and TRBJ2-3; the tabulated D call, TRBD1, remains unverified against the DNA. Germline V gives CDR1 MNHNS, CDR2 SASEGT. The CDR3 is 16 amino acids long, termini counted. The CDR3 loop is CASRNLDSHYGYTFGS.

This clonotype was recorded many times. The genes are TRBV6-1 and TRBJ2-7; no clear D. Trimming removed 7 bases from V and 9 bases from J, with 22 bases in between. The CDR3 covers 14 residues. Germline V gene lookup returns CDR1 MNHNS and CDR2 SASEGT. CDR3 amino acids: CASTPKLESRGQYF. CDR3 sequence (DNA): TGTGCCAGCACTCCGAAGCTGGAGAGCCGCGGGCAGTACTTC.